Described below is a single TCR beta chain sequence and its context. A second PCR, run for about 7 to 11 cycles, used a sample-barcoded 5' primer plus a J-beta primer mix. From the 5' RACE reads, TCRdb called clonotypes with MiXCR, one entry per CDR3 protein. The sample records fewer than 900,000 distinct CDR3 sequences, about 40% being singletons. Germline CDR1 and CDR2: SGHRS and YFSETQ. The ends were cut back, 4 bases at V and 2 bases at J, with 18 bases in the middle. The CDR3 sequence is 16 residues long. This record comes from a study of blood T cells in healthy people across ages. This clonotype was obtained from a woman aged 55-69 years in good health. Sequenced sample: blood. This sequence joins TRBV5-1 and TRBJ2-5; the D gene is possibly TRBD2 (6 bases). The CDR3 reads CASSDLRENPQETQYF. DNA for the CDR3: TGCGCCAGCAGCGACCTCCGGGAGAATCCACAAGAGACCCAGTACTTC. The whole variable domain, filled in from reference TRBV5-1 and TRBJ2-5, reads KAGVTQTPRYLIKTRGQQVTLSCSPISGHRSVSWYQQTPGQGLQFLFEYFSETQRNKGNFPGRFSGRQFSNSRSEMNVSTLELGDSALYLCASSDLRENPQETQYFGPGTRLLVL.